This TCR beta chain was identified in a study of lymphopenia after photon versus proton radiotherapy. Measured with immunoSEQ multiplex PCR; TCRdb has only the in-frame clones, and not every one. This table holds some 76,000 clones, roughly 92% found once. About this clone: No antigen is known for it.

The V and J ends lost 7 bases and 0 bases, in that order; junction bases with no gene match: 3. The length of the CDR3 is 13 residues. Germline V gene data show CDR1 as SQVTM and CDR2 as ANQGSEA. Study-wide points: Oligoclonal CD8+ Temra expansion after nadir drove photon patients' diversity drop. Post-nadir TCR diversity decline inversely tracked overall survival among those who died. Survival link was tested only in deceased patients; proton benefit remains a possibility. Photon-treated patients lost naive T cells and TCR diversity; proton-treated stayed stable.

The material was peripheral blood, obtained from a patient treated with photon-based radiotherapy. This TCR was recovered from a middle-aged woman with cholangiocarcinoma. The chain joins TRBV29-1 to TRBJ1-1; 9 nucleotides agree with TRBD1. In DNA form, the CDR3 reads TGCAGCGGGCGACAGGGGGTGAACACTGAAGCTTTCTTT. As protein: CSGRQGVNTEAFF.